The rows below give T cell receptor beta chains drawn from one sample of a study of the immune and genomic landscape of osteosarcoma. Measured with immunoSEQ multiplex PCR; TCRdb has only the in-frame clones, and not every one. The sample yields over a thousand clones, over 70% seen once. The specimen was primary tumor tissue from the femur. The receptors derive from a man aged 25-40 years with osteosarcoma. CDR3s include the opening cysteine and the closing phenylalanine or tryptophan. Fields, in order: J gene, clone size, D gene, V gene, CDR3 DNA, CDR3 protein. The D gene is left open where the match is weak. Clone size is given for some rows only: seen once, a few or many times, or a class if the clone is expanded.

j_call: TRBJ2-7
clone_size: -
d_call: -
v_call: TRBV18
cdr3_nt: TGTGCCAGCTCACCCAGTGGGTTTGCGGACATCTACTCCTACGAGCAGTACTTC
cdr3_aa: CASSPSGFADIYSYEQYF

j_call: TRBJ2-3
clone_size: -
d_call: -
v_call: TRBV6-6
cdr3_nt: TGTGCCAGCAGTTACCAGGATAGCACAGATACGCAGTATTTT
cdr3_aa: CASSYQDSTDTQYF

j_call: TRBJ1-5
clone_size: -
d_call: TRBD1
v_call: TRBV7-8
cdr3_nt: TGTGCCAGCAGCTCCGACAGGGGTGTGGGCAATCAGCCCCAGCATTTT
cdr3_aa: CASSSDRGVGNQPQHF

j_call: TRBJ2-1
clone_size: once
d_call: TRBD2
v_call: TRBV5-4
cdr3_nt: TGTGCCAGCAGCCCGACCGGGGGGGTGGGAAATGAGCAGTTCTTC
cdr3_aa: CASSPTGGVGNEQFF

j_call: TRBJ2-1
clone_size: -
d_call: -
v_call: TRBV15
cdr3_nt: TGTGCCACCAGCAGATCCGGAGGCGGCTCCTACAATGAGCAGTTCTTC
cdr3_aa: CATSRSGGGSYNEQFF

j_call: TRBJ2-5
clone_size: once
d_call: -
v_call: TRBV27
cdr3_nt: TGTGCCAGCAGGGGGTTGGGGGGCCGGGAGACCCAGTACTTC
cdr3_aa: CASRGLGGRETQYF

j_call: TRBJ1-2
clone_size: -
d_call: -
v_call: TRBV7-8
cdr3_nt: TGTGCCAGCAGCTTAGAGGCGGATGGCTACACCTTC
cdr3_aa: CASSLEADGYTF

j_call: TRBJ1-1
clone_size: -
d_call: TRBD1
v_call: TRBV5-1
cdr3_nt: TGCGCCAGCAGCATAGGACAGGGGAACACTGAAGCTTTCTTT
cdr3_aa: CASSIGQGNTEAFF

j_call: TRBJ1-2
clone_size: -
d_call: TRBD1
v_call: TRBV6-6
cdr3_nt: TGTGCCAGCAGTGGACAGGGCCCCTATGGCTACACCTTC
cdr3_aa: CASSGQGPYGYTF

j_call: TRBJ2-5
clone_size: -
d_call: TRBD1
v_call: TRBV9
cdr3_nt: TGTGCCAGCAGCGTGACAGGGGCCGGAGGCGAGACCCAGTACTTC
cdr3_aa: CASSVTGAGGETQYF

j_call: TRBJ2-7
clone_size: -
d_call: -
v_call: TRBV5-6
cdr3_nt: TGTGCCAGCAGCTTATCAGTAACCTACGAGCAGTACTTC
cdr3_aa: CASSLSVTYEQYF

j_call: TRBJ1-1
clone_size: few
d_call: TRBD1
v_call: TRBV5-1
cdr3_nt: TGCGCCAGCAGAGACAGGGCGGGGAACACTGAAGCTTTCTTT
cdr3_aa: CASRDRAGNTEAFF

j_call: TRBJ2-3
clone_size: -
d_call: -
v_call: TRBV2
cdr3_nt: TGTGCCAGCAGTGAATTGGGGAATTTTGATACGCAGTATTTT
cdr3_aa: CASSELGNFDTQYF

j_call: TRBJ1-1
clone_size: few
d_call: -
v_call: TRBV2
cdr3_nt: TGTGCCAGCAGTGATTGGACTGAAGCTTTCTTT
cdr3_aa: CASSDWTEAFF

j_call: TRBJ1-3
clone_size: -
d_call: -
v_call: TRBV7-6
cdr3_nt: TGTGCCAGCAGCTTAAGCCAGTCTGGAAACACCATATATTTT
cdr3_aa: CASSLSQSGNTIYF

j_call: TRBJ1-1
clone_size: hyperexpanded
d_call: TRBD1
v_call: TRBV11-1
cdr3_nt: TGTGCCAGCAGCTCAGGGCAGGGGGCGAGGACTGAAGCTTTCTTT
cdr3_aa: CASSSGQGARTEAFF

j_call: TRBJ1-3
clone_size: -
d_call: -
v_call: TRBV4-1
cdr3_nt: TGCGCCAGCAGCCAAGATTGGGGACCGAGAAACACCATATATTTT
cdr3_aa: CASSQDWGPRNTIYF

j_call: TRBJ1-6
clone_size: few
d_call: -
v_call: TRBV18
cdr3_nt: TGTGCCAGCTCATTACAGGCGTGGGAGTCCCTCCACTTT
cdr3_aa: CASSLQAWESLHF

j_call: TRBJ1-1
clone_size: -
d_call: -
v_call: TRBV7-2
cdr3_nt: TGTGCCAGCACTAAAGGAGGCGCGACTGAAGCTTTCTTT
cdr3_aa: CASTKGGATEAFF

j_call: TRBJ2-2
clone_size: -
d_call: -
v_call: TRBV7-6
cdr3_nt: TGTGCCAGCAGCCGAAACACCGGGGAGCTGTTTTTT
cdr3_aa: CASSRNTGELFF

j_call: TRBJ2-2
clone_size: -
d_call: TRBD1
v_call: TRBV25-1
cdr3_nt: TGTGCCAGCAGTGATAGTCGTCGGGGACAGGGAGGCACCGGGGAGCTGTTTTTT
cdr3_aa: CASSDSRRGQGGTGELFF

j_call: TRBJ2-3
clone_size: -
d_call: TRBD2
v_call: TRBV9
cdr3_nt: TGTGCCAGCAGCGAGACTAGCGGGGGGACCACAGATACGCAGTATTTT
cdr3_aa: CASSETSGGTTDTQYF

j_call: TRBJ2-7
clone_size: -
d_call: TRBD2
v_call: TRBV7-2
cdr3_nt: TGTGCCAGCAGCTTAGGGACTAGCGGGGGGATCTCCTACGAGCAGTACTTC
cdr3_aa: CASSLGTSGGISYEQYF

j_call: TRBJ2-6
clone_size: -
d_call: -
v_call: TRBV19
cdr3_nt: TGTGCCAGTAGTATAGCTGGACTCGCTGGGGCCAACGTCCTGACTTTC
cdr3_aa: CASSIAGLAGANVLTF

j_call: TRBJ2-7
clone_size: -
d_call: TRBD1
v_call: TRBV11-2
cdr3_nt: TGTGCCAGCAGCTCCGACAGGGTGAGGGAGCAGTACTTC
cdr3_aa: CASSSDRVREQYF

j_call: TRBJ2-7
clone_size: -
d_call: -
v_call: TRBV30
cdr3_nt: TGTGCCTGGAGTCGACCGGCAGGGGCGATCTACGAGCAGTACTTC
cdr3_aa: CAWSRPAGAIYEQYF

j_call: TRBJ1-2
clone_size: once
d_call: -
v_call: TRBV7-9
cdr3_nt: TGTGCCAGCAGCGGGGGGAAGGATTTCTACGGCTACACCTTC
cdr3_aa: CASSGGKDFYGYTF

j_call: TRBJ2-2
clone_size: -
d_call: -
v_call: TRBV5-1
cdr3_nt: TGCGCCAGCAGCCGTGGGCGCGGAGGAGGGAACACCGGGGAGCTGTTTTTT
cdr3_aa: CASSRGRGGGNTGELFF

j_call: TRBJ1-1
clone_size: -
d_call: -
v_call: TRBV2
cdr3_nt: TGTGCCAGCAGAGAAGGGGCGGGCACTGAAGCTTTCTTT
cdr3_aa: CASREGAGTEAFF

j_call: TRBJ1-1
clone_size: -
d_call: -
v_call: TRBV7-2
cdr3_nt: TGTGCCAGCAGCTCCTGGTCCAACGGTGAAGCTTTCTTT
cdr3_aa: CASSSWSNGEAFF

j_call: TRBJ2-1
clone_size: -
d_call: TRBD2
v_call: TRBV4-1
cdr3_nt: TGCGCCAGCAGACTTAGCGGGGGACTCGACAATGAGCAGTTCTTC
cdr3_aa: CASRLSGGLDNEQFF

j_call: TRBJ1-5
clone_size: -
d_call: -
v_call: TRBV12-2
cdr3_nt: TGTGCAAGTCGCTTAGCGAAAGGGAGGGGCAATCAGCCCCAGCATTTT
cdr3_aa: CASRLAKGRGNQPQHF

j_call: TRBJ1-5
clone_size: -
d_call: -
v_call: TRBV7-3
cdr3_nt: TGTGCCAGCAGCCCAAGGGGGGTCCCTAATCAGCCCCAGCATTTT
cdr3_aa: CASSPRGVPNQPQHF

j_call: TRBJ1-2
clone_size: once
d_call: -
v_call: TRBV28
cdr3_nt: TGTGCCAGCAGTGCAACCTCGCCCCGGCTCGACACCTTC
cdr3_aa: CASSATSPRLDTF

j_call: TRBJ2-3
clone_size: -
d_call: -
v_call: TRBV5-4
cdr3_nt: TGTGCCAGCAGCTTGGGGGGTCTCACAGATACGCAGTATTTT
cdr3_aa: CASSLGGLTDTQYF

j_call: TRBJ2-1
clone_size: large
d_call: TRBD2
v_call: TRBV15
cdr3_nt: TGTGCCACCAGCCCTAGCGGGGGGGGCTCCTACAATGAGCAGTTCTTC
cdr3_aa: CATSPSGGGSYNEQFF

j_call: TRBJ1-4
clone_size: -
d_call: -
v_call: TRBV4-3
cdr3_nt: TGCGCCAGCAGCCATAGTCGGGGCGCAGAGGAAAAACTGTTTTTT
cdr3_aa: CASSHSRGAEEKLFF

j_call: TRBJ2-2
clone_size: few
d_call: -
v_call: TRBV11-3
cdr3_nt: TGTGCCAGCAGCCCCCTCTTTGGGGATGGCACCGGGGAGCTGTTTTTT
cdr3_aa: CASSPLFGDGTGELFF

j_call: TRBJ1-2
clone_size: -
d_call: -
v_call: TRBV5-1
cdr3_nt: TGCGCCAGCAGCTTGGCAGGGGATTATGGCTACACCTTC
cdr3_aa: CASSLAGDYGYTF

j_call: TRBJ2-2
clone_size: -
d_call: -
v_call: TRBV11-3
cdr3_nt: TGTGCCAGCAGCTTAGTCGACACCGGGGAGCTGTTTTTT
cdr3_aa: CASSLVDTGELFF

j_call: TRBJ1-2
clone_size: few
d_call: -
v_call: TRBV6-6
cdr3_nt: TGTGCCAGCCGGCCCCCTTCGACGGATGGCTACACCTTC
cdr3_aa: CASRPPSTDGYTF